This T cell receptor (beta chain) was identified in a study of blood T cell repertoires in COVID-19. Overall study: T cells, B-cell-depleted T cells, or PBMCs supplied cDNA or gDNA.

This clone showed up just once. Sequencing used immunoSEQ multiplex PCR; TCRdb keeps in-frame clones, though not all of them. The data contain just over 80,000 clones, roughly 76% of them singletons. CDR1 and CDR2 from the germline V gene are GTSNPN and SVGIG (reference sequence). The CDR3 extends over 16 amino acids. After removal of 4 bases from V and 4 bases from J, the junction contained 13 bases not matched to a gene. This chain links TRBV30 with TRBJ2-5; TRBD2 matches 9 bases. Source material: peripheral blood. The clonotype was recovered from a woman of 80 years or more with active or convalescent COVID-19. The CDR3 DNA follows: TGTGCCTGGACTAGATTTGCGGGGGGGCAGGGAGAGACCCAGTACTTC. Translating it yields CAWTRFAGGQGETQYF.